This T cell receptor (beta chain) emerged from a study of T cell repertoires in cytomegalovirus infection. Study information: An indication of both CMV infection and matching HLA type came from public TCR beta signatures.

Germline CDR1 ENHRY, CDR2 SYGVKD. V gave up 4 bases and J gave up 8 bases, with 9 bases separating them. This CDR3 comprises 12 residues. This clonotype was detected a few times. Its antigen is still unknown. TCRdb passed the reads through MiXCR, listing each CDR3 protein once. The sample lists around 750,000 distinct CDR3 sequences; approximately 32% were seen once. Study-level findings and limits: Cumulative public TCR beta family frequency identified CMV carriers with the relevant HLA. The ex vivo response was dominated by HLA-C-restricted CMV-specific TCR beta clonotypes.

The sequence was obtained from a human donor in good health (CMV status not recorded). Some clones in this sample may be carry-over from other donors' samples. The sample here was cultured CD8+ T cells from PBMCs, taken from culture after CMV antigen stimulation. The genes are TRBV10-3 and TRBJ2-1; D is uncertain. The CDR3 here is CAISVKQDEQFF. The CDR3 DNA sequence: TGTGCCATCAGTGTTAAGCAGGATGAGCAGTTCTTC.